This entry concerns a single T cell receptor beta chain. The CDR3 end lies 3 residues beyond the end of the read and is filled in from the germline J gene. Here immunoSEQ multiplex PCR was the method, and the copy in TCRdb shows in-frame clones only, minus some. This sample's clone table lists over 20,000 clones. This entry comes from a study of T cells in women clearing cervical HPV infection. For the study at large: Control women cleared a single incident HPV16 infection within 12 months. Case blood was drawn a median about 160 days after lesion detection. Case blood was drawn when the lesion was first found; control blood after infection became undetectable. Only a few women had HLA typing results available.

Per germline, CDR1 DFQATT and CDR2 SNEGSKA (reference sequence). This CDR3 region has 14 residues. Trimming shortened V by 6 bases and J by 1 base, and 13 bases separated the two germline ends. Sequencing input: blood buffy coat. V usage is TRBV20-1 and J usage is TRBJ1-3, with D possibly being TRBD1 (6 bases). This clonotype was obtained from a woman between 18 and 70 years old with a cervical HPV16 infection that either progressed to CIN3+ or cleared (not recorded which). The part of the CDR3 DNA that was read is TGCAGTGCGGTACAGGGTGGTTCTGGAAACACC. Its protein product is CSAVQGGSGNT. Given in full, the CDR3 is CSAVQGGSGNTIYF.